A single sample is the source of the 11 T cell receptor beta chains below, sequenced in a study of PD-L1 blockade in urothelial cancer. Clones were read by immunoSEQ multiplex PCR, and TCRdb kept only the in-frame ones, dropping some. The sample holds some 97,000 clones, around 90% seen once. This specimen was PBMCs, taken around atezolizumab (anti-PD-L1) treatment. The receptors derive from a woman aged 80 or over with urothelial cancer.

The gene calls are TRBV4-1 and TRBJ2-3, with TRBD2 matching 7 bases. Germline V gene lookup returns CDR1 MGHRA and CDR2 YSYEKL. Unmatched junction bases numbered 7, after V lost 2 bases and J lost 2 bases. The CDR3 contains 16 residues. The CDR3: CASSQQLAVDTDTQYF. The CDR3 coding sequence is TGCGCCAGCAGCCAACAGCTAGCGGTCGACACAGATACGCAGTATTTT.

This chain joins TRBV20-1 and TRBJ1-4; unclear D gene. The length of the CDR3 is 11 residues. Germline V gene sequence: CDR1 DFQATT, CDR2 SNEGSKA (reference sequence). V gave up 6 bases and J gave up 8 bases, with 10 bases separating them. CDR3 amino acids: CSASMGEKLFF. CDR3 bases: TGCAGTGCGTCCATGGGCGAAAAACTGTTTTTT.

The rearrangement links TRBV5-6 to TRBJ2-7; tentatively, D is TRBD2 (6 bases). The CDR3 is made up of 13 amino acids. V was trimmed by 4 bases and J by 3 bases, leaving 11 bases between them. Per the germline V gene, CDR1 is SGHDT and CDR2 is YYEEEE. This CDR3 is CASSTGTGYEQYF. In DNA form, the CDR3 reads TGTGCCAGCAGCACCGGGACTGGCTACGAGCAGTACTTC.

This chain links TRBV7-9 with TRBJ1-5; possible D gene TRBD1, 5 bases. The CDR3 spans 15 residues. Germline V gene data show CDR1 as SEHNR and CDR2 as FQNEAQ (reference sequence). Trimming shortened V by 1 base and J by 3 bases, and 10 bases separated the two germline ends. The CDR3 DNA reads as TGTGCCAGCAGCTTAGAGGGGCCAATCAATCAGCCCCAGCATTTT. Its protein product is CASSLEGPINQPQHF.

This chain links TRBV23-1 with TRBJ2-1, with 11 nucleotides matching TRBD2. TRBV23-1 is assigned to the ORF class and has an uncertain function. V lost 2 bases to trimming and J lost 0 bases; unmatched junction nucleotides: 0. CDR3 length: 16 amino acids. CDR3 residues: CASSQGTSGSYNEQFF. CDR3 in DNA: TGCGCCAGCAGTCAAGGGACTAGCGGCTCCTACAATGAGCAGTTCTTC.

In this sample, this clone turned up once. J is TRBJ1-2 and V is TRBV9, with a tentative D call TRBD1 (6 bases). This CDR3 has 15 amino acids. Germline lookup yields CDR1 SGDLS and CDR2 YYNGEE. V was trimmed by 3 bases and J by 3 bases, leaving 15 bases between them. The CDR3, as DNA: TGTGCCAGCAGCGCATTCGGGGGGCAGGACTATGGCTACACCTTC. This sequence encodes CASSAFGGQDYGYTF. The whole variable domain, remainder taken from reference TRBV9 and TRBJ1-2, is DSGVTQTPKHLITATGQRVTLRCSPRSGDLSVYWYQQSLDQGLQFLIQYYNGEERAKGNILERFSAQQFPDLHSELNLSSLELGDSALYFCASSAFGGQDYGYTFGSGTRLTVV.

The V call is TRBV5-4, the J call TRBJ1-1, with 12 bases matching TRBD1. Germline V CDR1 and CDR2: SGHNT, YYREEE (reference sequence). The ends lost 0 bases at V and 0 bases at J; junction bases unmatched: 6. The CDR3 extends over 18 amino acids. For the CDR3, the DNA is TGTGCCAGCAGCTTGGAACTCGGGACAGGGGGCTTGAACACTGAAGCTTTCTTT. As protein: CASSLELGTGGLNTEAFF.

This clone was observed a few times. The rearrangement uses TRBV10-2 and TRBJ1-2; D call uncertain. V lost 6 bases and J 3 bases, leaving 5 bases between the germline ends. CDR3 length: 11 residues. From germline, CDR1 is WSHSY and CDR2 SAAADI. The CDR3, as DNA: TGCGCCAGCAGCGGGGACTATGGCTACACCTTC. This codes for CASSGDYGYTF.

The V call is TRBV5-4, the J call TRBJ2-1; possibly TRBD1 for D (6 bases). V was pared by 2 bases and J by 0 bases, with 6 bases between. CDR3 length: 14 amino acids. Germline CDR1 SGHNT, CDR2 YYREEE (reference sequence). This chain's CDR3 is CASSLGGSYNEQFF. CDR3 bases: TGTGCCAGCAGCTTAGGGGGCTCCTACAATGAGCAGTTCTTC.

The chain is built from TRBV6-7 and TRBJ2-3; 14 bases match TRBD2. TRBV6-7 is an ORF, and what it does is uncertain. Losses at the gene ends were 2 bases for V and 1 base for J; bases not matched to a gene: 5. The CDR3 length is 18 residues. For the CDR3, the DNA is TGTGCCAGCAGTTACCCCGAGGGACTAGCGGGGGGCACAGATACGCAGTATTTT. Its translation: CASSYPEGLAGGTDTQYF.

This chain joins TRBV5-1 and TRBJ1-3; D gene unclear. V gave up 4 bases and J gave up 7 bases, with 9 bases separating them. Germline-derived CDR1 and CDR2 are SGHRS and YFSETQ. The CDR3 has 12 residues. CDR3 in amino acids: CASSEEANTIYF. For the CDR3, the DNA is TGCGCCAGCAGCGAGGAAGCGAACACCATATATTTT.